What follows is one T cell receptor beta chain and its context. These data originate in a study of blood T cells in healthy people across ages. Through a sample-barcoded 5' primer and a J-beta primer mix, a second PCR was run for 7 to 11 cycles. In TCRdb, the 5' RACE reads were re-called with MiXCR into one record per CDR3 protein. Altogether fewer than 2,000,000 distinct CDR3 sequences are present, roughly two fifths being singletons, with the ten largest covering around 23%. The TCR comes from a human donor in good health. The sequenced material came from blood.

The CDR3 region has the DNA TGTGCCAGCAGCCCGACCCGGAAGGTCGACGGTGGGGGCTACGAGCAGTACTTC. Protein sequence: CASSPTRKVDGGGYEQYF. This chain connects TRBV6-2 or TRBV6-3 to TRBJ2-7, with D perhaps assigned TRBD1 or TRBD2 (5 bases each). Trimming took 6 bases from V and 3 from J, leaving 27 bases between them. CDR1 MNHEY and CDR2 SVGEGT come from the germline V gene. The CDR3 spans 18 residues.